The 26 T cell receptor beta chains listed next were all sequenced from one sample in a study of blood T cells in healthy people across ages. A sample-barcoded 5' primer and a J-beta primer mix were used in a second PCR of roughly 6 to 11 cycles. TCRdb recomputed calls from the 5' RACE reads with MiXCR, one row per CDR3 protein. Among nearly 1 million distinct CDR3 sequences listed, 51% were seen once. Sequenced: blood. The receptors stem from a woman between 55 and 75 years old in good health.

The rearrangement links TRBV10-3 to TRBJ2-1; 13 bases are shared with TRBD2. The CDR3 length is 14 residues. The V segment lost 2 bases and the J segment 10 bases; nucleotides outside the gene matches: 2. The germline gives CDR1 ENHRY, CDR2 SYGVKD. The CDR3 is CAISEGLAGVEQFF. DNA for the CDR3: TGTGCCATCAGTGAGGGACTAGCGGGAGTCGAGCAGTTCTTC.

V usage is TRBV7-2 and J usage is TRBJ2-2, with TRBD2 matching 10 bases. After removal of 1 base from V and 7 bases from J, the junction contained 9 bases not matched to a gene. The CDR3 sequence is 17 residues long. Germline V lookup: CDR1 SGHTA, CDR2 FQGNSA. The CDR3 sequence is CASSLGFPSGSNGELFF. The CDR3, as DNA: TGTGCCAGCAGCTTAGGTTTTCCTAGCGGGAGTAACGGGGAGCTGTTTTTT.

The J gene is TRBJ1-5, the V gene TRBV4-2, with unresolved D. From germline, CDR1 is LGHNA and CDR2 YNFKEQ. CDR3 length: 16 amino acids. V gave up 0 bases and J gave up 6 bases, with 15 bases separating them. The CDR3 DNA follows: TGTGCCAGCAGCCAAGACAACCGTAGATATAGTCAGCCCCAGCATTTT. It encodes CASSQDNRRYSQPQHF.

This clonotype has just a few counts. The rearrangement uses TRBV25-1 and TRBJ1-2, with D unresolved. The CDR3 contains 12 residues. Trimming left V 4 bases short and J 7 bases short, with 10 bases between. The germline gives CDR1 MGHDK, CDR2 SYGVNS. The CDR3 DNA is TGTGCCAGCAGTGGCGGTTCGGGTGGCTACACCTTC. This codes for CASSGGSGGYTF.

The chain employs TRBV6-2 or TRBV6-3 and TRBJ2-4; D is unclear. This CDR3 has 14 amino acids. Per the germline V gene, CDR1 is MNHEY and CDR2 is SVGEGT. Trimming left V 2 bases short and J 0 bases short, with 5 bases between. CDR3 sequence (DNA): TGTGCCAGCAGTTACCTGGGAGCCAAAAACATTCAGTACTTC. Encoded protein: CASSYLGAKNIQYF.

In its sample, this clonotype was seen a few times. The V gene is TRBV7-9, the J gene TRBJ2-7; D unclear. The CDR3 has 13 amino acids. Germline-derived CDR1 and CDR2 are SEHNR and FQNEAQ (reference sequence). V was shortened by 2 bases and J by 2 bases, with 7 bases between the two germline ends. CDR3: CASSLQYPYEQYF. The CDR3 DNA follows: TGTGCCAGCAGCTTACAGTACCCCTACGAGCAGTACTTC.

The CDR3 coding sequence is TGTGCCAGCAGTAGGATGGAACCCACAGATACGCAGTATTTT. Translating gives CASSRMEPTDTQYF. The rearrangement joins TRBV12-3 or TRBV12-4 to TRBJ2-3; no definite D call. Trimming removed 5 bases from V and 2 bases from J, with 11 bases in between. This CDR3 spans 14 amino acids.

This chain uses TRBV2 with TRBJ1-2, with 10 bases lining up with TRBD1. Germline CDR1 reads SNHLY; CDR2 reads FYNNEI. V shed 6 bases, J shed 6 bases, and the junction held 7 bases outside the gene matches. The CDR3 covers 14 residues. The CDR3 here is CASSQRQGANGYTF. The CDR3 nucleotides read TGTGCCAGCAGCCAGAGACAGGGGGCGAATGGCTACACCTTC.

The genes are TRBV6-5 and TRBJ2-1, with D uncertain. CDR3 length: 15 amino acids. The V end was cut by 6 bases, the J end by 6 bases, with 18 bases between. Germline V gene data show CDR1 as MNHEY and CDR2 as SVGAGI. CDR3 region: CASRMNEAWINEQFF. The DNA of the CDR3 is TGTGCCAGCAGAATGAATGAGGCTTGGATCAATGAGCAGTTCTTC.

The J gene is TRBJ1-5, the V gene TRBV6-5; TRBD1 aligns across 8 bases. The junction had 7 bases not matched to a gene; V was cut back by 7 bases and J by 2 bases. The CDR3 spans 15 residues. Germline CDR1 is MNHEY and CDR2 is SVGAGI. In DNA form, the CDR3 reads TGTGCCAGCATGGGTTCGGGACAGGGCAATCAGCCCCAGCATTTT. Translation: CASMGSGQGNQPQHF.

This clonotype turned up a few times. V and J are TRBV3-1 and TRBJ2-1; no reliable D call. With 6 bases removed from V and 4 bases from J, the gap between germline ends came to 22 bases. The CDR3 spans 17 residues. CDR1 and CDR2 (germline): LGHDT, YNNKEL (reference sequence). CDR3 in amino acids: CASSSLLSALSYNEQFF. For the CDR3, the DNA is TGTGCCAGCAGTTCCCTCCTTTCAGCGTTATCATACAATGAGCAGTTCTTC.

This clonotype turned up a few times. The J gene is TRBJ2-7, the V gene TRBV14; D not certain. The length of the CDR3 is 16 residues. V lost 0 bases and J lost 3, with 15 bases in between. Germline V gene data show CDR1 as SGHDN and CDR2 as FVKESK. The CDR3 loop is CASSQDITLGDYEQYF. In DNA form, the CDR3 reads TGTGCCAGCAGCCAAGACATCACCCTAGGAGACTACGAGCAGTACTTC.

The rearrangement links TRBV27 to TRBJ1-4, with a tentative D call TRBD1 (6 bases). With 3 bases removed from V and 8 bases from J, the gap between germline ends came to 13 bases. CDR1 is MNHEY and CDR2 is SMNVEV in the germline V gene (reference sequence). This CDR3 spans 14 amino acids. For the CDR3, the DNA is TGTGCCAGCAGTTTTGGGGGGGCGAGGGAAAAACTGTTTTTT. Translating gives CASSFGGAREKLFF.

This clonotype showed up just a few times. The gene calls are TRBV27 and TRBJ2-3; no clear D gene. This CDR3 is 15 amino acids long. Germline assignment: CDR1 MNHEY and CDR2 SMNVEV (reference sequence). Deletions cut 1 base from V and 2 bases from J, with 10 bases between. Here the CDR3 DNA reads TGTGCCAGCAGTTTATTCCGCGGTAACACAGATACGCAGTATTTT. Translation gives CASSLFRGNTDTQYF.

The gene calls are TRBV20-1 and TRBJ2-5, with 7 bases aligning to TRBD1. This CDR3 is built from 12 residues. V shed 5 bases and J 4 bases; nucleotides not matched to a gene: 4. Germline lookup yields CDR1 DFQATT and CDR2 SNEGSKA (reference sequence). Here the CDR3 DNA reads TGCAGTGCTGCGAACAGGGGAGAGACCCAGTACTTC. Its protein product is CSAANRGETQYF.

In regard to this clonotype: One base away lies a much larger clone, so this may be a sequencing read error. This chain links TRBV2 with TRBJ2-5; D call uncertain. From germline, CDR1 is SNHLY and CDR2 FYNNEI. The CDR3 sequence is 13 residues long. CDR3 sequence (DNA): TGTGCCAGCAATGAAAGCAATCTGGAGACCCAGTACTTC. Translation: CASNESNLETQYF.

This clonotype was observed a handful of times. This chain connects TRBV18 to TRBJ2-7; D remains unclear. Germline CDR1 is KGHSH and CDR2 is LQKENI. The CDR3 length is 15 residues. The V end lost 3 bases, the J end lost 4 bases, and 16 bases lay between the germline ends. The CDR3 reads CASSPLSGPLYEQYF. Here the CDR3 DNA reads TGTGCCAGCTCACCCCTATCCGGACCATTATACGAGCAGTACTTC.

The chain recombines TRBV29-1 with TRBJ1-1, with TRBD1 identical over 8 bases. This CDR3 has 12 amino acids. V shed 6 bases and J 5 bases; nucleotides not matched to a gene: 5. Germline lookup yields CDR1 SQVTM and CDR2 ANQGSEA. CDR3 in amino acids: CSVGQGSTEAFF. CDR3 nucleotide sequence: TGCAGCGTCGGACAGGGAAGTACTGAAGCTTTCTTT.

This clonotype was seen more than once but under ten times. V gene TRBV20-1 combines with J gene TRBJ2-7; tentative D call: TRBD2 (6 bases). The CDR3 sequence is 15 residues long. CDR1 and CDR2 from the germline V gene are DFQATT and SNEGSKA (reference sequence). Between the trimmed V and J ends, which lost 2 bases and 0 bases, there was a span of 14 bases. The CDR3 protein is CSARSSRRDSYEQYF. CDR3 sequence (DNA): TGCAGTGCTAGATCGAGTCGGCGGGACTCCTACGAGCAGTACTTC.

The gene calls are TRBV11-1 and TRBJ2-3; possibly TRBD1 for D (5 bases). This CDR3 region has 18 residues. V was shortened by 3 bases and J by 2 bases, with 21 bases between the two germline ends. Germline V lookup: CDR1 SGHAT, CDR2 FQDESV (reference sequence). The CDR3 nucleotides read TGTGCCAGCAGCTTGGGTGACCCAGGGTCCTGGGACACAGATACGCAGTATTTT. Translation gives CASSLGDPGSWDTDTQYF.

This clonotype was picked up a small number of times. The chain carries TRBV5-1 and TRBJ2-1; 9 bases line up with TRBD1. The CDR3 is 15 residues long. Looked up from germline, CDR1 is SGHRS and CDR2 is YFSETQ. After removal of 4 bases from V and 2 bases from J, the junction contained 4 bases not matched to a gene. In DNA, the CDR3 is TGCGCCAGCAGCACACGACAGGGGGCCTACAATGAGCAGTTCTTC. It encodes CASSTRQGAYNEQFF. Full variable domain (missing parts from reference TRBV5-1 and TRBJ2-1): KAGVTQTPRYLIKTRGQQVTLSCSPISGHRSVSWYQQTPGQGLQFLFEYFSETQRNKGNFPGRFSGRQFSNSRSEMNVSTLELGDSALYLCASSTRQGAYNEQFFGPGTRLTVL.

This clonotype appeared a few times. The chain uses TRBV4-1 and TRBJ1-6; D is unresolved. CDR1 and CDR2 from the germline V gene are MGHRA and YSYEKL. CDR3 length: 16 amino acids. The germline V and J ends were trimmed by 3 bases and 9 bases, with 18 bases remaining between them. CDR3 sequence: CASSQSTRGGSSPLHF. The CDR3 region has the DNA TGCGCCAGCAGCCAGTCTACACGGGGAGGTAGTTCACCCCTCCACTTT.

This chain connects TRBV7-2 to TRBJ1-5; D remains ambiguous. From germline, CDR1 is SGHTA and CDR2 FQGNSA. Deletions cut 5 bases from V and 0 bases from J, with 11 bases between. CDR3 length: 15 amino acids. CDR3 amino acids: CASSPKGYSNQPQHF. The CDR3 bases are TGTGCCAGCAGCCCAAAGGGATATAGCAATCAGCCCCAGCATTTT.

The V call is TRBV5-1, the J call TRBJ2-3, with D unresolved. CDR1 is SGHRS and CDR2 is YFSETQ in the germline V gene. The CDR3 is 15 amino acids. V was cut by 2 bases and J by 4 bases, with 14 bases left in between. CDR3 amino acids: CASSFRPKGPDTQYF. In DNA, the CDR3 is TGCGCCAGCAGCTTTCGACCAAAGGGCCCAGATACGCAGTATTTT.

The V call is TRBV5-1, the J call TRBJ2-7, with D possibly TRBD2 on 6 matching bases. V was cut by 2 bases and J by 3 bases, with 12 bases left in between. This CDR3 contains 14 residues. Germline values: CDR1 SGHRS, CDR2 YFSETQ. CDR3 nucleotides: TGCGCCAGCAGCTTTTGGGAGGAACGCTACGAGCAGTACTTC. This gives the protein CASSFWEERYEQYF.

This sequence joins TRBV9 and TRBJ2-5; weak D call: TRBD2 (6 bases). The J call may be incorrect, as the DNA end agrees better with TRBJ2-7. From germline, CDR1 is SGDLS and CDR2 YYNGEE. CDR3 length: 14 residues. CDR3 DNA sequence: TGTGCCAGCAGCGCGGGGACTTTTTCGTACGAGCAGTACTTC. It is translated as CASSAGTFSYEQYF.